These 12 T cell receptor beta chains originate from one sample sequenced in a study of blood T cell repertoires in COVID-19. Profiling relied on immunoSEQ multiplex PCR, and the TCRdb table lists in-frame clones only, not all of them. The sample holds around 250,000 clones, more than 75% seen once. The specimen was PBMCs or T cells enriched from blood (not recorded which). These receptors all come from a woman in her 50s who had recovered from COVID-19.

The chain is built from TRBV19 and TRBJ1-5; D not certain. V was cut by 5 bases and J by 2 bases, with 16 bases left in between. The CDR3 runs 16 residues. Germline CDR1 and CDR2: LNHDA and SQIVND (reference sequence). The CDR3 reads CASSRRDLIGNQPQHF. CDR3 sequence (DNA): TGTGCCAGTAGTCGACGAGACTTGATCGGCAATCAGCCCCAGCATTTT.

The genes are TRBV5-4 and TRBJ1-2, with D possibly being TRBD1 (6 bases). Germline V gives CDR1 SGHNT, CDR2 YYREEE (reference sequence). The ends were cut back, 1 base at V and 7 bases at J, with 14 bases in the middle. This CDR3 region has 14 residues. DNA for the CDR3: TGTGCCAGCAGCTTGAACCTAGGGGGTACTGGCTACACCTTC. This gives the protein CASSLNLGGTGYTF.

The genes are TRBV18 and TRBJ2-2; 7 bases match TRBD1. Per germline, CDR1 KGHSH and CDR2 LQKENI. The CDR3 sequence is 14 residues long. The ends lost 1 base at V and 5 bases at J; junction bases unmatched: 1. As DNA, the CDR3 is TGTGCCAGCTCACCACTGACAGGGACCGGGGAGCTGTTTTTT. This translates into CASSPLTGTGELFF.

V gene TRBV5-8 combines with J gene TRBJ2-4; 7 bases are a match to TRBD1. Germline V gene data show CDR1 as SGHTS and CDR2 as YDEGEE. With 5 bases clipped from V and 7 bases from J, the junction kept 3 bases outside the gene matches. The CDR3 runs to 12 residues. The CDR3 here is CASRGDSNIQYF. In DNA form, the CDR3 reads TGTGCCAGCAGGGGGGACAGTAACATTCAGTACTTC.

The V call is TRBV19, the J call TRBJ1-2; D perhaps matches TRBD1 (6 bases). The length of the CDR3 is 15 residues. In germline, CDR1 is LNHDA, CDR2 SQIVND (reference sequence). Trimming stripped 7 bases from V and 7 bases from J, with 22 bases between. CDR3 DNA sequence: TGTGCCAGTAAATACAGGGTGACGGATAGTGGTGGCTACACCTTC. The encoded protein is CASKYRVTDSGGYTF.

This clone was counted only a few times. V is TRBV4-1 and J is TRBJ2-2, with D tentatively TRBD2 (5 bases). Per the germline V gene, CDR1 is MGHRA and CDR2 is YSYEKL. The CDR3 is 15 amino acids. Trimming removed 4 bases from V and 4 bases from J, with 13 bases in between. CDR3 in amino acids: CASSLASRSTGELFF. CDR3 coding DNA: TGCGCCAGCAGCCTAGCGTCTCGATCCACCGGGGAGCTGTTTTTT.

The genes are TRBV7-8 and TRBJ1-2; D is perhaps TRBD1 (5 bases). The germline V gene encodes CDR1 SGHVS and CDR2 FQNEAQ. V shed 5 bases and J shed 6 bases, with 13 bases lying between them. This CDR3 has 13 amino acids. CDR3 sequence: CASSTRAGDGYTF. The CDR3 bases are TGTGCCAGCAGCACACGCGCGGGGGATGGCTACACCTTC. The variable domain in full, completed from reference TRBV7-8 and TRBJ1-2, reads GAGVSQSPRYKVAKRGQDVALRCDPISGHVSLFWYQQALGQGPEFLTYFQNEAQLDKSGLPSDRFFAERPEGSVSTLKIQRTQQEDSAVYLCASSTRAGDGYTFGSGTRLTVV.

The table lists this clone with a count of one. V and J are TRBV10-3 and TRBJ1-1; 9 bases agree with TRBD1. The CDR3 totals 13 residues. V trimming: 6 bases; J trimming: 4 bases; junction bases outside the gene matches: 3. CDR1 and CDR2 from the germline V gene are ENHRY and SYGVKD. This CDR3 is CAIRQGATTEAFF. The CDR3 nucleotides are TGTGCCATCAGACAGGGGGCGACCACTGAAGCTTTCTTT.

In this sample, this clone turned up once. V and J are TRBV5-4 and TRBJ2-2, with 8 bases identical to TRBD1. The CDR3 is 15 amino acids. V lost 2 bases and J lost 4; bases outside the gene matches: 4. Germline lookup yields CDR1 SGHNT and CDR2 YYREEE (reference sequence). The CDR3 region has the DNA TGTGCCAGCAGCTTAGGAGGACAGGGCACCGGGGAGCTGTTTTTT. Protein: CASSLGGQGTGELFF.

This chain joins TRBV13 and TRBJ1-1; D is uncertain. Germline V gene lookup returns CDR1 PRHDT and CDR2 FYEKMQ (reference sequence). V lost 0 bases, J lost 1 base, and 6 bases lay in between. The CDR3 covers 14 residues. The CDR3 sequence is CASSLGRGNTEAFF. The DNA for the CDR3 is TGTGCCAGCAGCTTAGGGCGGGGGAACACTGAAGCTTTCTTT.

The chain uses TRBV9 and TRBJ1-1; D unresolved. This CDR3 comprises 13 residues. V was clipped by 0 bases and J by 5 bases, with 8 bases between them. Germline V gene sequence: CDR1 SGDLS, CDR2 YYNGEE. This chain's CDR3 is CASSVGSYTEAFF. CDR3 sequence (DNA): TGTGCCAGCAGCGTAGGCAGTTATACTGAAGCTTTCTTT. Complete variable domain (other parts from reference TRBV9 and TRBJ1-1): DSGVTQTPKHLITATGQRVTLRCSPRSGDLSVYWYQQSLDQGLQFLIQYYNGEERAKGNILERFSAQQFPDLHSELNLSSLELGDSALYFCASSVGSYTEAFFGQGTRLTVV.

This sequence joins TRBV7-2 and TRBJ2-1, with D unclear. The CDR3 loop spans 13 amino acids. V was cut by 3 bases and J by 9 bases, with 12 bases left in between. Per the germline V gene, CDR1 is SGHTA and CDR2 is FQGNSA. The CDR3 coding sequence is TGTGCCAGCAGCTTGATGGCCGTGGCTGAGCAGTTCTTC. It codes for CASSLMAVAEQFF.